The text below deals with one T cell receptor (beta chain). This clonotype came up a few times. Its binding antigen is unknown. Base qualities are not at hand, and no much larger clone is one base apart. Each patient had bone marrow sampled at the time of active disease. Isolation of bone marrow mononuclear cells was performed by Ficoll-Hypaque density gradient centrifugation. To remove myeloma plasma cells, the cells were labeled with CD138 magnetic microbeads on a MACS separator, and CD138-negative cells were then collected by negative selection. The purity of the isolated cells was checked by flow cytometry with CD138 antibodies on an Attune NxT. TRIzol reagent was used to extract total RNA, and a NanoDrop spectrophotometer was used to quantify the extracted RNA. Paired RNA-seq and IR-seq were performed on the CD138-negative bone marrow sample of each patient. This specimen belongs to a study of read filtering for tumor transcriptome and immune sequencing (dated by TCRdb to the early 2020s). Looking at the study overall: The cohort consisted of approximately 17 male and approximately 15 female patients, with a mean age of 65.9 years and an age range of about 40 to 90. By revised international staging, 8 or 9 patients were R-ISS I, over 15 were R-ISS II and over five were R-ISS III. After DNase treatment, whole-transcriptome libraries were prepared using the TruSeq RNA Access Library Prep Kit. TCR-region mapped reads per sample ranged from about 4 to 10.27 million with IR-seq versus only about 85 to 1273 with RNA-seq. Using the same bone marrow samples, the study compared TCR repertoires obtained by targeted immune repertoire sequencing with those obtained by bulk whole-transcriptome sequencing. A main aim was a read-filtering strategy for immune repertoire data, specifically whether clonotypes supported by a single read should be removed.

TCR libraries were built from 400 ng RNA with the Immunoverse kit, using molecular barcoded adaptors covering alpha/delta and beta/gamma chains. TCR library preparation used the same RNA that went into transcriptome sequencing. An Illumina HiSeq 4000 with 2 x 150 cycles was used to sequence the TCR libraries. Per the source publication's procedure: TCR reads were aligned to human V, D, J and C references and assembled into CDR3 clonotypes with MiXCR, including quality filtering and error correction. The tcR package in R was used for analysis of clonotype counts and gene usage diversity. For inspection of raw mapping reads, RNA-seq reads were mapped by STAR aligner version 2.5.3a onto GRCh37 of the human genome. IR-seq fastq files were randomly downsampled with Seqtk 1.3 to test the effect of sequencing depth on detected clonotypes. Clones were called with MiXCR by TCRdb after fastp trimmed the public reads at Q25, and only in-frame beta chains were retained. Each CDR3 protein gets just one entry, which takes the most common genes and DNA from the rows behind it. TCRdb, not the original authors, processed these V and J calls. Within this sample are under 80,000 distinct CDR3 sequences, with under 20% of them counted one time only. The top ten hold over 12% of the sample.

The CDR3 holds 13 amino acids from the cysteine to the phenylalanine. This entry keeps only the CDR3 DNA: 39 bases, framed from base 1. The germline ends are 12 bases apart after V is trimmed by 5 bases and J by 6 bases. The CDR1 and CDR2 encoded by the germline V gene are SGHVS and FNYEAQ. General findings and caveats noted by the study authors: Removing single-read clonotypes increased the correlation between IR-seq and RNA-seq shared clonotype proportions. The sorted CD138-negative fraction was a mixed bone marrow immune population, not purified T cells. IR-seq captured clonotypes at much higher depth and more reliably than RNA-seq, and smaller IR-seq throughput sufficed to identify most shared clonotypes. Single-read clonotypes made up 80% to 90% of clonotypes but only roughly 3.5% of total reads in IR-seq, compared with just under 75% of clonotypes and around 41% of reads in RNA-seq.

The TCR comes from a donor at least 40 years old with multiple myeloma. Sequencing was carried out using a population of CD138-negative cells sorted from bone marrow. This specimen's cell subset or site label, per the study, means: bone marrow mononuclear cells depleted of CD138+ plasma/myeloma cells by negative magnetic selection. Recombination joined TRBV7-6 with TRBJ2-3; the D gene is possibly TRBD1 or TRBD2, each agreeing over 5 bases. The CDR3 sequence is CASSPPGADTQYF. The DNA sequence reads TGTGCCAGCAGCCCGCCCGGGGCGGATACGCAGTATTTT.